These 8 T cell receptor beta chains share one sample of origin, sequenced in a study of pediatric ulcerative colitis. Here immunoSEQ multiplex PCR was the method, and the copy in TCRdb shows in-frame clones only, minus some. Of more than 50,000 clones listed, about 80% were seen once; the top ten hold around 5%. Sequenced sample: blood. These receptors were obtained from a boy aged 10-17 years with moderate ulcerative colitis.

This chain connects TRBV5-1 to TRBJ2-1; no clear D gene. CDR3 length: 14 residues. CDR1 is SGHRS and CDR2 is YFSETQ in the germline V gene. V was pared by 0 bases and J by 15 bases, with 19 bases between. This chain's CDR3 is CASSLAEGWRIRFF. Written as DNA, the CDR3 is TGCGCCAGCAGCTTGGCCGAAGGTTGGCGAATTCGGTTCTTC.

This clone was picked up a small number of times. The rearrangement uses TRBV5-1 and TRBJ1-1; weak D call: TRBD1 (6 bases). The CDR3 covers 15 residues. V lost 4 bases and J 1 base, leaving 14 bases between the germline ends. CDR1 and CDR2 from the germline V gene are SGHRS and YFSETQ. The CDR3 DNA sequence: TGCGCCAGCAGCCCTGAGACAGGAGGGAACACTGAAGCTTTCTTT. Its translation: CASSPETGGNTEAFF.

The V gene is TRBV4-3, the J gene TRBJ1-4; D is possibly TRBD1 (6 bases). Germline CDR1 LGHNA, CDR2 YSLEER. This CDR3 has 14 residues. The V end lost 2 bases, the J end lost 8 bases, and 12 bases lay between the germline ends. The CDR3 DNA is TGCGCCAGCAGCCAAACAGGGATTGGCGAAAAACTGTTTTTT. It encodes CASSQTGIGEKLFF.

CDR3 loop: CASSLASATFYGYTF. In nucleotides, the CDR3 is TGTGCCAGCAGCTTAGCGTCTGCGACATTCTATGGCTACACCTTC. J is TRBJ1-2 and V is TRBV7-9, with D hard to call. Germline CDR1 SEHNR, CDR2 FQNEAQ (reference sequence). The CDR3 length is 15 residues. V lost 0 bases and J lost 4, with 12 bases in between.

This chain links TRBV2 with TRBJ2-2, with D perhaps assigned TRBD1 or TRBD2 (5 bases each). In germline, CDR1 is SNHLY, CDR2 FYNNEI. This CDR3 spans 15 amino acids. V lost 1 base and J lost 7, with 13 bases in between. The CDR3 DNA reads TGTGCCAGCAGTGAAGAGCTGGGGGATCACGGGGAGCTGTTTTTT. This translates into CASSEELGDHGELFF.

This sequence joins TRBV7-3 and TRBJ1-4; 8 bases fit TRBD1. The CDR3 extends over 22 amino acids. Germline V CDR1 and CDR2: SGHTA, FQGTGA. The V gene end was trimmed by 10 bases and the J gene end by 0 bases; junction bases not matched to a gene: 28. For the CDR3, the DNA is TGTGCCAACCACACCGGGGTCCCTCCGGGACAGGCACCTTCTGCAACTAATGAAAAACTGTTTTTT. It is translated as CANHTGVPPGQAPSATNEKLFF.

The V call is TRBV4-1, the J call TRBJ2-7; 8 positions agree with TRBD1. From germline, CDR1 is MGHRA and CDR2 YSYEKL. The CDR3 runs 18 residues. V lost 4 bases and J lost 7; bases outside the gene matches: 21. The CDR3: CASSPPGQGTVSMGEQYF. DNA for the CDR3: TGCGCCAGCAGCCCTCCCGGACAGGGTACGGTTTCAATGGGTGAGCAGTACTTC.

V is TRBV7-9 and J is TRBJ1-6, with unresolved D. CDR1 is SEHNR and CDR2 is FQNEAQ in the germline V gene (reference sequence). This CDR3 region has 14 residues. V was trimmed by 5 bases and J by 11 bases, leaving 16 bases between them. In DNA form, the CDR3 reads TGTGCCAGCAGCCGAACTGACGTCGGCCCACCCCTCCACTTT. This translates into CASSRTDVGPPLHF.